The 29 T cell receptor beta chains presented below share a single source sample, sequenced in a study of T cells in Graves' hyperthyroidism and ophthalmopathy. From RNA transcripts, TCR beta CDR3 regions were amplified. The study used the HTBI primer set for a first-round RT-PCR of the TCR CDR3. TCRdb reprocessed the multiplex PCR reads via MiXCR and lists one record per CDR3 protein. This sample has roughly 600,000 distinct CDR3 sequences, with 14% found just once. Sample: blood. The receptors were gathered from a woman aged 45-60 years with Graves' ophthalmopathy.

This clonotype appeared many times. The genes are TRBV28 and TRBJ2-1, with 7 bases that match TRBD2. The germline gives CDR1 MDHEN, CDR2 SYDVKM. The CDR3 covers 15 residues. V trimming: 3 bases; J trimming: 6 bases; junction bases outside the gene matches: 8. The CDR3: CASSFSRDYSNEQFF. Here the CDR3 DNA reads TGTGCCAGCAGTTTCTCTCGGGACTACAGCAATGAGCAGTTCTTC.

The gene calls are TRBV5-4 and TRBJ2-1; TRBD2 matches at 8 bases. The CDR3 sequence is 14 residues long. The V gene's germline CDR1 is SGHNT and CDR2 YYREEE (reference sequence). V was clipped by 4 bases and J by 7 bases; unmatched bases: 7. CDR3 protein: CASSRGLDLNEQFF. In DNA form, the CDR3 reads TGTGCCAGCAGCCGGGGACTAGACCTTAATGAGCAGTTCTTC.

The table lists this clonotype with a few counts. The chain combines TRBV28 with TRBJ2-7, with D tentatively TRBD2 (6 bases). CDR3 length equals 15 residues. Deletions cut 6 bases from V and 3 bases from J, with 18 bases between. Germline-derived CDR1 and CDR2 are MDHEN and SYDVKM. The CDR3 DNA reads TGTGCCAGCAGCTCCGGGAGCCGAGGGGTCTACGAGCAGTACTTC. Its translation is CASSSGSRGVYEQYF.

The table lists this clonotype with many counts. The CDR3 DNA is TGTGCCAGCAGTTTACCCCTAGCGGGAGCAATTGGTACCGGGGAGCTGTTTTTT. It specifies CASSLPLAGAIGTGELFF. V gene TRBV28 combines with J gene TRBJ2-2, with TRBD2 matching over 10 bases. Looked up from germline, CDR1 is MDHEN and CDR2 is SYDVKM. Germline trimming cut 2 bases from V and 5 bases from J; bases unmatched to any gene: 11. This CDR3 is 18 amino acids long.

This clonotype was recorded many times. The chain combines TRBV28 with TRBJ2-7, with 8 nucleotides matching TRBD1. The V gene's germline CDR1 is MDHEN and CDR2 SYDVKM. J was trimmed by 6 bases and V by 3 bases; bases with no gene match: 7. This CDR3 region has 14 residues. The CDR3 coding sequence is TGTGCCAGCAGTTTCAGGGGGACAGGAGGCGAGCAGTACTTC. Translation: CASSFRGTGGEQYF.

The chain is built from TRBV24-1 and TRBJ1-5, with 7 nucleotides matching TRBD1. This CDR3 is 13 amino acids long. CDR1 KGHDR and CDR2 SFDVKD come from the germline V gene. The junction had 7 bases not matched to a gene; V was cut back by 8 bases and J by 7 bases. The DNA for the CDR3 is TGTGCCACCAACGACAGGGACGGACAGCCCCAGCATTTT. Translation: CATNDRDGQPQHF.

On this clonotype itself: This clone may be a read error of a much larger clone one base away. The conserved final phenylalanine or tryptophan is absent from the CDR3, which likely points to a read error. V usage is TRBV7-9 and J usage is TRBJ2-7; D perhaps matches TRBD1 (6 bases). This CDR3 is 14 amino acids long. V dropped 3 bases and J dropped 6 bases, with 15 bases sitting between them. Germline assignment: CDR1 SEHNR and CDR2 FQNEAQ (reference sequence). CDR3 in DNA: TGTGCCAGCAGCTTGCGTCCTAGGGGGATCGAGCAGTACCTC. Its translation: CASSLRPRGIEQYL.

This clonotype was recorded many times. Written as DNA, the CDR3 is TGCGCCAGCAGCACCACTAGCGGAACCTACAATGAGCAGTTCTTC. Its translation: CASSTTSGTYNEQFF. The chain uses TRBV5-1 and TRBJ2-1, with 8 bases aligning to TRBD2. This CDR3 contains 15 residues. V shed 4 bases, J shed 2 bases, and the junction held 5 bases outside the gene matches. CDR1 SGHRS and CDR2 YFSETQ come from the germline V gene.

The V gene is TRBV18, the J gene TRBJ1-1; unclear D gene. V lost 7 bases, J lost 3 bases, and 15 bases lay in between. This CDR3 is 14 amino acids long. Germline CDR1 and CDR2: KGHSH and LQKENI. The DNA of the CDR3 is TGTGCCAGCTGGACGCCAGGAGAATACACTGAAGCTTTCTTT. Its translation: CASWTPGEYTEAFF.

There are many counts of this clonotype. V and J are TRBV28 and TRBJ2-3; 9 bases map to TRBD2. J gave up 5 bases and V 5 bases, and 5 bases lay outside the gene matches. Germline assignment: CDR1 MDHEN and CDR2 SYDVKM. There are 14 residues in the CDR3. The CDR3 sequence: CASSVREGLDTQYF. DNA for the CDR3: TGTGCCAGCAGTGTGCGGGAGGGTCTAGATACGCAGTATTTT.

In its sample, this clonotype was seen many times. The genes are TRBV27 and TRBJ2-3, with 7 nucleotides matching TRBD2. CDR3 length: 14 residues. J was trimmed by 3 bases and V by 5 bases; bases with no gene match: 5. CDR1 is MNHEY, CDR2 SMNVEV, per germline (reference sequence). In DNA, the CDR3 is TGTGCCAGCAGTGCGGGAGTCTTTACAGATACGCAGTATTTT. It is translated as CASSAGVFTDTQYF.

There are many counts of this clonotype. The rearrangement joins TRBV9 to TRBJ2-1; 15 bases are a match to TRBD2. CDR3 size: 15 residues. V dropped 3 bases and J dropped 7; count of bases not matched to a gene: 2. CDR1 SGDLS and CDR2 YYNGEE come from the germline V gene. In nucleotides, the CDR3 is TGTGCCAGCAGCGGGACTAGCGGGAGGGGAAATGAGCAGTTCTTC. This gives the protein CASSGTSGRGNEQFF.

This clonotype has more than one count but fewer than ten. The V call is TRBV14, the J call TRBJ1-2; 10 nucleotides agree with TRBD1. J gave up 7 bases and V 2 bases, and 7 bases lay outside the gene matches. Per germline, CDR1 SGHDN and CDR2 FVKESK. This CDR3 comprises 15 residues. The CDR3 sequence is CASSQPGQGMGGYTF. Here the CDR3 DNA reads TGTGCCAGCAGCCAACCGGGACAGGGGATGGGTGGCTACACCTTC. Full variable domain (remainder filled in from reference TRBV14 and TRBJ1-2): EAGVTQFPSHSVIEKGQTVTLRCDPISGHDNLYWYRRVMGKEIKFLLHFVKESKQDESGMPNNRFLAERTGGTYSTLKVQPAELEDSGVYFCASSQPGQGMGGYTFGSGTRLTVV.

The genes are TRBV19 and TRBJ2-1; D is perhaps TRBD2 (6 bases). V was pared by 6 bases and J by 5 bases, with 11 bases between. The CDR3 is made up of 13 amino acids. Germline V gene data show CDR1 as LNHDA and CDR2 as SQIVND (reference sequence). This CDR3 is CASRFGGDNEQFF. The CDR3 nucleotides are TGTGCCAGTAGGTTCGGGGGTGACAATGAGCAGTTCTTC.

This clonotype was picked up many times. The chain joins TRBV11-3 to TRBJ2-1, with 7 positions matching TRBD1. The CDR3 has 16 amino acids. V shed 5 bases and J 0 bases; nucleotides not matched to a gene: 7. Germline CDR1 reads SGHNT; CDR2 reads YENEEA. Here the CDR3 reads CASSIRGTDSYNEQFF. CDR3 DNA: TGTGCCAGCAGCATAAGAGGGACAGACTCCTACAATGAGCAGTTCTTC.

This clonotype came up many times. The gene calls are TRBV3-1 and TRBJ2-7; 10 nucleotides line up with TRBD2. Unmatched junction bases numbered 10, after V lost 4 bases and J lost 4 bases. CDR1 and CDR2 (germline): LGHDT, YNNKEL (reference sequence). The CDR3 has 16 amino acids. In DNA form, the CDR3 reads TGTGCCAGCAGCCCACCTCCAGTAGCGGGAGGTTACGAGCAGTACTTC. It specifies CASSPPPVAGGYEQYF.

This clonotype was counted between two and nine times. The J gene is TRBJ1-2, the V gene TRBV9, with 8 bases fitting TRBD1. In germline, CDR1 is SGDLS, CDR2 YYNGEE. CDR3 length equals 17 residues. The junction had 11 bases not matched to a gene; V was cut back by 3 bases and J by 1 base. The CDR3, as DNA: TGTGCCAGCAGCGCCCGATGGACAGGGAGGGATAACTATGGCTACACCTTC. Encoded protein: CASSARWTGRDNYGYTF. The complete variable domain, with remaining parts taken from reference TRBV9 and TRBJ1-2, reads DSGVTQTPKHLITATGQRVTLRCSPRSGDLSVYWYQQSLDQGLQFLIQYYNGEERAKGNILERFSAQQFPDLHSELNLSSLELGDSALYFCASSARWTGRDNYGYTFGSGTRLTVV.

This clonotype was detected ten times or more. This chain joins TRBV2 and TRBJ1-4; 10 positions agree with TRBD1. The ends lost 3 bases at V and 6 bases at J; junction bases unmatched: 4. The CDR3 totals 15 residues. Germline values: CDR1 SNHLY, CDR2 FYNNEI. The CDR3 reads CASSEPDRGYEKLFF. The CDR3, as DNA: TGTGCCAGCAGTGAGCCGGACAGGGGGTATGAAAAACTGTTTTTT.

This clonotype was observed a few times. The genes are TRBV18 and TRBJ2-7; 7 nucleotides line up with TRBD2. The CDR3 is 15 residues long. The J segment lost 2 bases and the V segment lost 3 bases, leaving 7 bases of the junction unmatched. Germline V gives CDR1 KGHSH, CDR2 LQKENI. Here the CDR3 DNA reads TGTGCCAGCTCACCCAGCCGGGGGGACCCCTACGAGCAGTACTTC. Protein product: CASSPSRGDPYEQYF.

This clonotype has at least ten counts. The CDR3 DNA reads as TGTGCCAGCAGTCTACAGCTGGACCAGCCCCAGCATTTT. Residues: CASSLQLDQPQHF. The chain combines TRBV12-3 or TRBV12-4 with TRBJ1-5; D uncertain. CDR3 size: 13 residues. The ends were cut back, 5 bases at V and 7 bases at J, with 12 bases in the middle.

This clonotype was counted only a few times. This sequence joins TRBV6-2 or TRBV6-3 and TRBJ1-1; no firm D call. Trimming pared 6 bases from V and 1 base from J, leaving 9 bases between. The CDR3 contains 13 residues. The germline CDR1 and CDR2 sequences are MNHEY and SVGEGT. The CDR3 region is CASRMGKNTEAFF. In DNA form, the CDR3 reads TGTGCCAGCAGGATGGGGAAGAACACTGAAGCTTTCTTT.

This clonotype was seen many times. The CDR3 here is CSARGRPKEQYF. In DNA form, the CDR3 reads TGCAGTGCTAGAGGTCGGCCTAAGGAGCAGTACTTC. This rearrangement joins TRBV20-1 to TRBJ2-7; D not resolved. This CDR3 is built from 12 residues. V dropped 1 base and J dropped 7 bases, with 11 bases sitting between them. The V gene's germline CDR1 is DFQATT and CDR2 SNEGSKA (reference sequence).

This clonotype was observed at least ten times. V usage is TRBV20-1 and J usage is TRBJ2-3; 11 bases align to TRBD2. The CDR3 is 15 residues long. Trimming cost V 2 bases and J 3 bases; bases outside gene matches: 4. The V gene's germline CDR1 is DFQATT and CDR2 SNEGSKA (reference sequence). The DNA of the CDR3 is TGCAGTGCTAGAAGACTAGCGGGACTTACAGATACGCAGTATTTT. It specifies CSARRLAGLTDTQYF.

This clonotype was counted a few times. The rearrangement links TRBV25-1 to TRBJ1-5; unclear D gene. CDR1 and CDR2 from the germline V gene are MGHDK and SYGVNS. V lost 2 bases and J lost 0, with 5 bases in between. The CDR3 runs to 14 residues. The chain's CDR3 is CASSEGDSNQPQHF. In nucleotides, the CDR3 is TGTGCCAGCAGTGAAGGAGATAGCAATCAGCCCCAGCATTTT. The complete variable domain, with remaining parts taken from reference TRBV25-1 and TRBJ1-5, reads EADIYQTPRYLVIGTGKKITLECSQTMGHDKMYWYQQDPGMELHLIHYSYGVNSTEKGDLSSESTVSRIRTEHFPLTLESARPSHTSQYLCASSEGDSNQPQHFGDGTRLSIL.

The sample holds many counts of this clonotype. This chain joins TRBV9 and TRBJ1-1; weak D call: TRBD1 (5 bases). CDR1 and CDR2 from the germline V gene are SGDLS and YYNGEE. The CDR3 covers 14 residues. Trimming took 4 bases from V and 1 from J, leaving 11 bases between them. The CDR3 sequence: CASSPEGQNTEAFF. In DNA, the CDR3 is TGTGCCAGCAGCCCCGAGGGGCAGAACACTGAAGCTTTCTTT.

This clonotype was observed many times. V and J are TRBV29-1 and TRBJ2-2; TRBD2 matches at 10 bases. CDR3 length: 17 residues. Germline V gene lookup returns CDR1 SQVTM and CDR2 ANQGSEA. The V and J ends lost 0 bases and 6 bases, in that order; junction bases with no gene match: 10. CDR3 amino acids: CSVEDRGLARDAGELFF. The CDR3 DNA is TGCAGCGTTGAAGATCGGGGACTAGCGCGAGATGCCGGGGAGCTGTTTTTT.

This clonotype was recorded at least ten times. The rearrangement links TRBV5-1 to TRBJ1-5, with TRBD1 matching 7 bases. V was clipped by 4 bases and J by 5 bases; unmatched bases: 3. The germline V gene encodes CDR1 SGHRS and CDR2 YFSETQ. This CDR3 is 13 amino acids long. The DNA for the CDR3 is TGCGCCAGCAGCCCCGACAGGGATCAGCCCCAGCATTTT. Translation gives CASSPDRDQPQHF. Full variable domain (missing parts from reference TRBV5-1 and TRBJ1-5): KAGVTQTPRYLIKTRGQQVTLSCSPISGHRSVSWYQQTPGQGLQFLFEYFSETQRNKGNFPGRFSGRQFSNSRSEMNVSTLELGDSALYLCASSPDRDQPQHFGDGTRLSIL.

The rearrangement joins TRBV5-8 to TRBJ2-2, with TRBD2 matching 8 bases. Germline-derived CDR1 and CDR2 are SGHTS and YDEGEE. The trim removed 6 bases at V and 4 bases at J, leaving 14 bases unmatched. The CDR3 runs to 17 residues. The CDR3 protein is CASTLVSLAETTGELFF. The CDR3 DNA sequence: TGTGCCAGCACCCTTGTCTCACTAGCGGAGACCACCGGGGAGCTGTTTTTT. The whole variable domain, remainder taken from reference TRBV5-8 and TRBJ2-2, is EAGVTQSPTHLIKTRGQQATLRCSPISGHTSVYWYQQALGLGLQFLLWYDEGEERNRGNFPPRFSGRQFPNYSSELNVNALELEDSALYLCASTLVSLAETTGELFFGEGSRLTVL.

A note on this clonotype: Just one base apart from a much larger clone, this may be a read error. The rearrangement joins TRBV6-2 or TRBV6-3 to TRBJ2-7; 7 bases fit TRBD1. The end of the DNA is better explained by TRBJ2-1, so the J call may be wrong. Germline CDR1 and CDR2: MNHEY and SVGEGT. CDR3 length: 15 amino acids. CDR3 bases: TGTGCCAGCAGTGTAGAACCGGGACAGCCCTACGAGCAGTTCTTC. Residues: CASSVEPGQPYEQFF.